Below, 2 T cell receptor beta chains from the same sample are listed, as sequenced in a study of blood T cell repertoires in COVID-19. The protocol was immunoSEQ multiplex PCR, while the TCRdb copy is restricted to in-frame clones and leaves out a portion. The table records approximately 53,000 clones, 85% to 90% of them present only once. The sample taken for sequencing was peripheral blood. The source is a human donor in a cohort sampled during active COVID-19.

The chain is built from TRBV2 and TRBJ2-7; the D gene is possibly TRBD1 (5 bases). Trimming took off 8 bases at V and 1 base at J, with 12 bases between the two ends. Germline V gene lookup returns CDR1 SNHLY and CDR2 FYNNEI. The CDR3 extends over 13 amino acids. The CDR3 nucleotides are TGTGCCAGCGGGGCAGCCCGTTCCTACGAGCAGTACTTC. It is translated as CASGAARSYEQYF.

V and J are TRBV7-3 and TRBJ2-3; 9 nucleotides align to TRBD2. V lost 5 bases, J lost 2 bases, and 5 bases stayed unmatched. The CDR3 loop spans 15 amino acids. Germline V gives CDR1 SGHTA, CDR2 FQGTGA. The CDR3 bases are TGTGCCAGCAGCCCTCGACTAGCGGCCACAGATACGCAGTATTTT. Translation gives CASSPRLAATDTQYF.